This TCR beta chain came from a study of cytomegalovirus exposure and HLA in healthy donors (dated by TCRdb to 2015 to 2018). About the study as a whole: The 670 or so repertoires of the first cohort and the roughly 110 validation repertoires were produced on the same platform, according to a later analysis. To predict cytomegalovirus infection status, the study brought together high-throughput TCR immunosequencing, statistical association of individual TCRs with disease status, and machine learning. The study aimed to test whether cataloging public T cell receptors could reveal signatures of past pathogen exposure. Besides the first cohort of roughly 640 subjects, a separate validation cohort made up of over 100 different subjects was used. Paper-wide results and their limitations: Of the cluster scores, 85% to 95% were above 0 in a later analysis, which found that TCRs clustered in the first cohort also tended to co-occur in the 110 or so validation repertoires. The authors suggested that the approach could potentially be generalized to other disease states and immunological phenotypes. Cytomegalovirus status was reported to be diagnosed by the classifier with high specificity and sensitivity in both the original and validation cohorts. The study listed approximately 160 TCR beta chains as associated with cytomegalovirus. In vitro tests confirmed that three of the cytomegalovirus-associated TCR beta chains recognize cytomegalovirus antigens. A later analysis had no HLA typing for the validation cohort, so co-occurrence there was scored across all 130 or so repertoires. While some public TCRs were present in many individuals, most TCR sequences turned up only very rarely across donors.

Reading from cysteine to phenylalanine, the CDR3 counts 14 amino acids. Of all the DNA, just the CDR3 is kept, 42 bases in frame from base 1. At the junction V is shortened by 3 bases and J by 9 bases, with 14 bases in between. As encoded in the germline V gene, CDR1 is SGHNT while CDR2 is YENEEA. Receptors were amplified or captured by the immunoSEQ multiplex PCR assay. In the authors' own workflow: To diagnose cytomegalovirus status from the catalog of TCR beta chain sequences, a statistical classification framework was built. As stored in TCRdb, this immuneACCESS dataset retains in-frame rearrangements with V and J assigned. A fraction of the clones does not appear; measured against another copy, unresolved V genes explain less than half of the discrepancy, and the remainder lacks a known reason. V and J calls plus clone size are reproduced from that table; the DNA served to infer D and trimming. Within this sample are roughly 240,000 clones, with around 87% of them counted one time only. The ten largest clones take up 2.5% to 3% of the sample.

Remarks on this clone: There is no known antigen for this receptor. Base qualities were left out, and no much larger clone turns up one base away.

Donors formed part of the validation cohort, which comprised 120 subjects and was distinct from the first cohort of several hundred subjects. Sample: PBMCs. The V and J segments used are TRBV11-3 and TRBJ2-2, with TRBD2 as a weak D call on 6 bases. The sequence was obtained from a young man in good health and CMV-seronegative. The CDR3 loop reads CASSLGGAVRELFF. The sequence in DNA is TGTGCCAGCAGCTTGGGCGGGGCTGTCCGGGAGCTGTTTTTT. Full variable domain (CDR3 extended with the reference TRBV11-3 and TRBJ2-2 proteins): EAGVVQSPRYKIIEKKQPVAFWCNPISGHNTLYWYLQNLGQGPELLIRYENEEAVDDSQLPKDRFSAERLKGVDSTLKIQPAELGDSAVYLCASSLGGAVRELFFGEGSRLTVL.